A selection of T cell receptor beta chains follows, all from one sample in a study of graft-versus-host responses after intestinal transplantation. This table comes from immunoSEQ multiplex PCR, and its TCRdb copy is limited to in-frame clones, with some not included. The repertoire holds fewer than 30,000 clones, with 80% to 90% as singletons. The material sequenced was PBMCs, taken nearly 470 days after intestinal transplant. The receptors here all came from a human patient who received an intestinal transplant, so some T cells may come from the graft donor. The CDR3 runs from the conserved cysteine through the conserved F or W. A D gene is named only where the DNA matches it firmly. For some rows the clone size is stated as once, few or many, or as a class when expanded; others skip it.

D gene	clone size	V gene	J gene	CDR3 length	CDR3 protein	CDR3 DNA
-	-	TRBV6-5	TRBJ1-4	13	CATRVEGGEKLFF	TGTGCCACCAGGGTAGAGGGAGGTGAAAAACTGTTTTTT
-	-	TRBV5-4	TRBJ2-3	16	CASSWSPARTTDTQYF	TGTGCCAGCAGCTGGTCCCCCGCCCGAACCACAGATACGCAGTATTTT
-	-	TRBV6-6	TRBJ2-5	13	CARSHWNQETQYF	TGTGCCCGCAGCCACTGGAACCAAGAGACCCAGTACTTC
-	-	TRBV6-4	TRBJ1-5	15	CASSEKWNRVQPQHF	TGTGCCAGCAGTGAAAAGTGGAATCGGGTTCAGCCCCAGCATTTT
-	-	TRBV19	TRBJ2-1	14	CASSISWAFNEQFF	TGTGCCAGTAGTATATCCTGGGCCTTCAATGAGCAGTTCTTC
-	-	TRBV28	TRBJ2-1	12	CASSLRYNEQFF	TGTGCCAGCAGTTTACGGTACAATGAGCAGTTCTTC
TRBD2	-	TRBV7-8	TRBJ2-1	14	CASRPSGSYNEQFF	TGTGCCAGCAGGCCTAGCGGATCATACAATGAGCAGTTCTTC
-	few	TRBV4-1	TRBJ1-2	14	CASSQGPRGTSYTF	TGCGCCAGCAGCCAAGGGCCCCGCGGTACGAGCTACACCTTC
-	-	TRBV9	TRBJ2-1	13	CASSAGGSNEQFF	TGTGCCAGCAGCGCTGGAGGATCCAATGAGCAGTTCTTC
-	-	TRBV4-1	TRBJ1-2	14	CASGRPGENYGYTF	TGCGCCAGCGGCCGCCCGGGCGAGAACTATGGCTACACCTTC
-	-	TRBV4-1	TRBJ2-3	14	CASSQEYGADTQYF	TGTGCCAGCAGCCAAGAGTACGGGGCGGATACGCAGTATTTT
-	-	TRBV29-1	TRBJ1-4	14	CSVAGGTQGEKLFF	TGCAGCGTGGCGGGGGGGACACAAGGCGAAAAACTGTTTTTT
-	few	TRBV6-1	TRBJ1-1	13	CASSVMRWTEAFF	TGTGCCAGCAGTGTAATGAGATGGACTGAAGCTTTCTTT
-	once	TRBV9	TRBJ2-7	14	CASSPSSSPYEQYF	TGTGCCAGCAGCCCGTCGTCTAGCCCCTACGAGCAGTACTTC
-	-	TRBV21-1	TRBJ1-2	16	CASTPPGDRDIYGYTF	TGTGCCAGCACCCCGCCCGGGGACAGGGATATCTATGGCTACACCTTC
-	-	TRBV2	TRBJ1-4	15	CASTPFGLANEKLFF	TGTGCCAGCACCCCCTTCGGGTTGGCAAATGAAAAACTGTTTTTT
-	-	TRBV21-1	TRBJ2-1	19	CASSKGRGPYRGKYNEQFF	TGTGCCAGCAGCAAAGGTAGGGGGCCATACAGGGGAAAGTACAATGAGCAGTTCTTC
-	-	TRBV5-4	TRBJ1-1	15	CASSPPPGARTEAFF	TGTGCCAGCAGCCCACCTCCAGGGGCGCGTACTGAAGCTTTCTTT
TRBD1	-	TRBV2	TRBJ1-5	15	CASITTQGASQPQHF	TGTGCCAGCATCACCACCCAGGGGGCCAGTCAGCCCCAGCATTTT
-	-	TRBV11-3	TRBJ2-1	12	CASSLKAEEQFF	TGTGCCAGCAGCCTAAAGGCTGAAGAGCAGTTCTTC
TRBD1	-	TRBV6-5	TRBJ2-6	15	CASSPTGLGANVLTF	TGTGCCAGCAGCCCGACAGGGTTAGGGGCCAACGTCCTGACTTTC
TRBD1	-	TRBV10-3	TRBJ2-5	12	CAIRGQGETQYF	TGTGCCATCAGGGGACAGGGGGAGACCCAGTACTTC
-	-	TRBV10-3	TRBJ2-7	15	CAISELAAGSYEQYF	TGTGCCATCAGTGAGCTCGCGGCAGGCTCCTACGAGCAGTACTTC
-	-	TRBV6-9	TRBJ2-6	18	CASSVRLPRQSRANVLTF	TGTGCCAGCAGTGTTCGACTGCCACGACAAAGTCGGGCCAACGTCCTGACTTTC
-	-	TRBV7-6	TRBJ2-7	13	CATGNGGTYEQYF	TGTGCCACCGGGAACGGGGGAACCTACGAGCAGTACTTC
-	-	TRBV6-1	TRBJ1-1	14	CASSTRGPGTEAFF	TGTGCCAGCAGTACACGGGGGCCGGGCACTGAAGCTTTCTTT
-	-	TRBV7-7	TRBJ2-5	15	CASSLNTQEQETQYF	TGTGCTAGCAGCTTAAACACCCAGGAGCAAGAGACCCAGTACTTC
-	-	TRBV29-1	TRBJ1-3	15	CSVAFGGHSGNTIYF	TGCAGCGTTGCCTTCGGGGGGCACTCTGGAAACACCATATATTTT
TRBD1	-	TRBV5-1	TRBJ1-5	15	CASSLGGTENQPQHF	TGCGCCAGCAGCTTGGGGGGGACAGAAAATCAGCCCCAGCATTTT
-	-	TRBV11-1	TRBJ2-1	13	CASSPTAYNEQFF	TGTGCCAGCAGCCCTACGGCTTACAATGAGCAGTTCTTC
TRBD1	-	TRBV6-1	TRBJ2-7	15	CASSEGAGGPYEQYF	TGTGCCAGCAGTGAAGGGGCAGGGGGCCCGTACGAGCAGTACTTC
-	-	TRBV4-1	TRBJ1-4	15	CASSQVSAYNEKLFF	TGCGCCAGCAGCCAAGTATCGGCCTATAATGAAAAACTGTTTTTT
TRBD1	-	TRBV18	TRBJ2-3	16	CASSPPSTGGTDTQYF	TGTGCCAGCTCACCACCGTCTACAGGGGGCACAGATACGCAGTATTTT
-	-	TRBV7-3	TRBJ2-3	12	CASSSDAQEQYF	TGTGCCAGCAGCTCGGACGCTCAGGAGCAGTATTTT
-	-	TRBV28	TRBJ2-3	16	CASSLGWGSDTDTQYF	TGTGCCAGCAGTTTGGGGTGGGGATCTGACACAGATACGCAGTATTTT
-	-	TRBV6-6	TRBJ1-1	13	CASRPRGSTEAFF	TGTGCCAGCAGGCCTAGGGGATCCACTGAAGCTTTCTTT
TRBD2	-	TRBV13	TRBJ2-7	16	CASGLPSGTLRYEQYF	TGTGCCAGCGGACTCCCTAGCGGGACACTTCGCTACGAGCAGTACTTC
-	-	TRBV28	TRBJ2-2	14	CASSLYLASGELFF	TGTGCCAGCAGTTTATATCTGGCGTCCGGGGAGCTGTTTTTT
-	-	TRBV7-9	TRBJ2-7	13	CASRDLGAYEQYF	TGTGCCAGCCGGGACCTTGGAGCCTACGAGCAGTACTTC
-	-	TRBV5-1	TRBJ2-7	14	CVSSPRDTYYEQYF	TGCGTCAGCAGCCCCCGGGACACTTACTACGAGCAGTACTTC
TRBD1	-	TRBV6-6	TRBJ1-2	15	CASKNTGQGAYGYTF	TGTGCCAGCAAAAATACAGGACAGGGGGCTTATGGCTACACCTTC
TRBD2	-	TRBV7-9	TRBJ2-5	15	CASSPGLADRGTQYF	TGTGCCAGCAGCCCGGGACTAGCGGACCGGGGGACCCAGTACTTC
-	-	TRBV6-6	TRBJ2-1	15	CASSYGGSSYNEQFF	TGTGCCAGCAGTTACGGAGGATCTTCGTACAATGAGCAGTTCTTC
-	-	TRBV28	TRBJ1-2	14	CASSLPNRGYGYTF	TGTGCCAGCAGTTTGCCAAATAGGGGCTATGGCTACACCTTC
-	-	TRBV30	TRBJ1-1	13	CAWKGQPNTEAFF	TGTGCCTGGAAAGGCCAGCCGAACACTGAAGCTTTCTTT
TRBD1	-	TRBV6-6	TRBJ2-7	14	CASSYDRGRPEQYF	TGTGCCAGCAGTTACGACAGGGGGCGACCAGAGCAGTACTTC
-	-	TRBV30	TRBJ2-3	11	CAWTVTDTQYF	TGTGCCTGGACAGTTACAGATACGCAGTATTTT
-	-	TRBV14	TRBJ2-2	16	CASSQAKRANTGELFF	TGTGCCAGCAGCCAAGCCAAGCGGGCGAACACCGGGGAGCTGTTTTTT
-	-	TRBV9	TRBJ2-3	15	CASSVNAGSTDTQYF	TGTGCCAGCAGCGTTAATGCGGGTAGCACAGATACGCAGTATTTT
TRBD1	-	TRBV19	TRBJ2-7	15	CASSKRQGGENEQYF	TGTGCCAGTAGTAAAAGACAGGGTGGGGAAAACGAGCAGTACTTC
-	few	TRBV5-5	TRBJ2-7	14	CASSLATATAVQYF	TGTGCCAGCAGCTTGGCCACGGCGACGGCAGTGCAGTACTTC
-	once	TRBV4-1	TRBJ1-4	16	CASSQGTVATNEKLFF	TGCGCCAGCAGCCAAGGGACAGTGGCAACTAATGAAAAACTGTTTTTT
-	-	TRBV6-4	TRBJ2-3	16	CASSDSASPSTDTQYF	TGTGCCAGCAGTGACTCGGCGAGCCCTAGCACAGATACGCAGTATTTT
TRBD1	-	TRBV25-1	TRBJ2-3	13	CATHRGTTDTQYF	TGTGCCACCCACAGGGGAACCACAGATACGCAGTATTTT
-	-	TRBV6-1	TRBJ1-1	14	CASRTSPAGYEAFF	TGTGCCAGCAGAACCTCCCCGGCAGGCTATGAAGCTTTCTTT